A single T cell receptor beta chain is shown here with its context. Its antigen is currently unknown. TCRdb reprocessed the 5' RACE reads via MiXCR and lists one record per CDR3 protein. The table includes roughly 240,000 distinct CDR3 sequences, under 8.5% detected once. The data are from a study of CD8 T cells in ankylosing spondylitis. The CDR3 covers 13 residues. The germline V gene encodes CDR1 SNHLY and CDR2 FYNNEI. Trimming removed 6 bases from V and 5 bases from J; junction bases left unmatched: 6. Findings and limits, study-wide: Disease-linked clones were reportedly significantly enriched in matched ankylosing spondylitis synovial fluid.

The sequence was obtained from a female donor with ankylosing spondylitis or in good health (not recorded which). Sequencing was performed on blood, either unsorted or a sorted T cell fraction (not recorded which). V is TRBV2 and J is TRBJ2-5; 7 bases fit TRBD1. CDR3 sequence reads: CASRQGRGETQYF. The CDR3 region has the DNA TGTGCCAGCAGACAGGGGAGAGGTGAGACCCAGTACTTC.